This T cell receptor (beta chain) comes out of a study of identical twins. General observations from the study: There was more out-of-frame TCR alpha sharing in monozygotic twins than models estimated. Insertions were fewer in abundant cord blood beta clonotypes, whereas memory repertoires showed none of this pattern.

This clonotype was seen a handful of times. Its antigen is not known. TCRdb used MiXCR to reprocess the 5' RACE reads, holding one entry per CDR3 protein. The profile covers 1.5 million or so distinct CDR3 sequences, with around 33% appearing a single time and less than 0.35% taken by the ten largest. CDR3 length equals 14 residues. Germline V gene data show CDR1 as SGHTA and CDR2 as FQGNSA. Trimming removed 4 bases from V and 4 bases from J, with 12 bases in between. The clonotype comes from a newborn girl in good health. This chain connects TRBV7-2 to TRBJ2-3; the D gene is possibly TRBD1 (5 bases). Material for sequencing was cord blood. The CDR3 here is CASSSQPGSDTQYF. The DNA for the CDR3 is TGTGCCAGCAGCTCTCAACCAGGGTCAGATACGCAGTATTTT.